What follows describes a single T cell receptor beta chain. Which antigen it targets is not known. Base qualities are not recorded, but no much larger clone differs from it by a single base. Genomic DNA was isolated from the sorted cells so that the TCRbeta CDR3 region could be sequenced. TCRbeta CDR3 regions were sequenced using the immunoSEQ Assay. TCRdb obtained this table from immuneACCESS and retained in-frame rearrangements with V and J assigned. These tables miss some clones; where compared with another copy, unresolved V genes account for less than half of the shortfall, and the remainder is unexplained. This sample lists under 35,000 clones; around 87% were detected once. The top ten clones comprise about 25% of the sample. The junction shows trimming of 6 bases on V and 2 bases on J, and the gene matches do not reach 4 bases of it. The germline V gene sets CDR1 to SGHAT and CDR2 to FQNNGV. Inclusive of the bounding cysteine and phenylalanine, the CDR3 is 15 residues long. CDR3 DNA is the only sequence kept; it has 45 bases, read in frame from the first base.

The sample belongs to a study of OX40 agonist ivuxolimab in advanced cancers. Study-wide context: Ivuxolimab, which targeted the costimulatory receptor OX40 (CD134), was an agonistic, fully human IgG2 monoclonal antibody. Intravenous ivuxolimab was administered to patients every 2 weeks at six dose levels: 0.01, 0.1, 0.3, 1.5, 3 and 10 mg/kg. Among the roughly 52 dose-escalation patients, approximately 20 had hepatocellular carcinoma, roughly 15 melanoma, 9 renal cell carcinoma and 9 head and neck cancer. In the dose-escalation cohort, 70% to 90% of patients were male, and the mean age was approximately 60 years with a range of about 20 to 79. Prior anti-PD-1, anti-PD-L1 or anti-CTLA-4 therapy was permitted, and 40% of dose-escalation patients had received checkpoint inhibitors. Partial responses occurred in three dose-escalation patients: two with cutaneous melanoma and one with hepatocellular carcinoma. The point of sequencing TCRbeta in the periphery was to test whether ivuxolimab changed TCR sequence diversity and drove clonal T-cell expansion. The paper describes the monotherapy dose-escalation part (N ≈ 52 patients) of the phase I trial of ivuxolimab.

General conclusions and limits of the study: The antigen specificity of the peripheral T cells that underwent clonal expansion was not determined. Low levels of normalized T-cell clonal expansion were also shown by some nonresponding patients. In the 0.1-3.0 mg/kg groups, partial responders had among the lowest normalized peripheral clonal expansion, particularly in CD8+ T cells. At doses of 0.1 to 3.0 mg/kg, clonal expansion of both CD4+ and CD8+ blood T cells was observed from baseline to week 6. After ivuxolimab, more expanded clones were found on average in CD8+ T cells than in CD4+ T cells.

Patients with a history of autoimmune disease or receiving systemic immunosuppression were excluded from the trial. In every dose cohort, peripheral blood was drawn for TCR sequencing at baseline, cycle 4 day 1, and cycle 7 day 1. The samples were taken from a phase I, first-in-human, multicenter, open-label dose-escalation trial of ivuxolimab. Adults with locally advanced or metastatic head and neck squamous cell, hepatocellular, melanoma or renal cell carcinoma were enrolled in the trial. Before TCR sequencing, CD4+ and CD8+ T cells were separately sorted from peripheral blood. The V and J segments used are TRBV11-2 and TRBJ2-1, and TRBD1 aligns with 10 junction nucleotides. The receptor was isolated from an adult with an advanced solid tumor such as melanoma, head and neck, liver or kidney cancer. Sequenced material: CD4+ or CD8+ T cells sorted from blood, taken in a trial of the OX40 agonist ivuxolimab. The DNA sequence follows: TGTGCCAGCAGAGAGGACAGGGGGACCTACAATGAGCAGTTCTTC. The translation is CASREDRGTYNEQFF.